The 10 T cell receptor beta chains below all came from one sample that was sequenced in a study of cytomegalovirus exposure and HLA in healthy donors. Primers for the PCR totalled 60 Vbeta and 13 Jbeta. The method was immunoSEQ multiplex PCR; TCRdb's version includes in-frame clones alone and lacks a portion of them. Of about 170,000 clones in the sample, 75% to 85% were seen once. The sequencing sample was made of PBMCs. These receptor sequences come from a woman under 30 in good health and CMV-seronegative.

This chain uses TRBV19 with TRBJ2-7; TRBD1 matches 9 bases. The CDR3 contains 14 residues. Germline V gene data show CDR1 as LNHDA and CDR2 as SQIVND (reference sequence). Trimming cost V 10 bases and J 3 bases; bases outside gene matches: 10. The CDR3 region has the DNA TGTGCCACCCGAGATCGGGGACAGGGCTACGAGCAGTACTTC. Translating gives CATRDRGQGYEQYF.

The rearrangement links TRBV18 to TRBJ2-3; D might be TRBD1 (5 bases). The CDR3 runs 16 residues. Germline loops: CDR1 KGHSH, CDR2 LQKENI. V lost 3 bases and J 4 bases, leaving 17 bases between the germline ends. CDR3 residues: CASSPDTGWVSDTQYF. The CDR3 DNA reads TGTGCCAGCTCACCTGATACAGGATGGGTTTCAGATACGCAGTATTTT.

This chain uses TRBV5-8 with TRBJ2-2; no reliable D call. The CDR3 runs 14 residues. In germline, CDR1 is SGHTS, CDR2 YDEGEE. V lost 1 base and J lost 0, with 4 bases in between. CDR3 region: CASSLNTNTGELFF. In DNA form, the CDR3 reads TGTGCCAGCAGCTTGAACACGAACACCGGGGAGCTGTTTTTT.

The chain uses TRBV19 and TRBJ2-7; D gene uncertain. CDR1 is LNHDA, CDR2 SQIVND, per germline (reference sequence). V lost 5 bases and J 7 bases, leaving 15 bases between the germline ends. The CDR3 extends over 13 amino acids. CDR3 sequence: CASSPQLLREQYF. The CDR3 nucleotides are TGTGCCAGTAGTCCCCAACTCCTCCGGGAGCAGTACTTC.

The rearrangement links TRBV5-4 to TRBJ1-2, with 8 bases matching TRBD1. This CDR3 region has 14 residues. Germline V gene data show CDR1 as SGHNT and CDR2 as YYREEE (reference sequence). With V trimmed by 1 base and J by 5 bases, 4 bases remained unmatched. This CDR3 is CASSLQGAWYGYTF. In DNA form, the CDR3 reads TGTGCCAGCAGCTTGCAGGGGGCTTGGTATGGCTACACCTTC.

V and J are TRBV29-1 and TRBJ2-4; D is uncertain. Germline-derived CDR1 and CDR2 are SQVTM and ANQGSEA. CDR3 length: 13 residues. The V end was cut by 0 bases, the J end by 8 bases, with 11 bases between. The CDR3 protein is CSVEDPSRDIQYF. The DNA for the CDR3 is TGCAGCGTTGAAGATCCGAGTAGAGACATTCAGTACTTC.

The chain uses TRBV11-2 and TRBJ2-1; D is undetermined. CDR1 is SGHAT and CDR2 is FQNNGV in the germline V gene. The CDR3 consists of 11 residues. V was cut by 5 bases and J by 3 bases, with 2 bases left in between. CDR3 loop: CASSHYNEQFF. The CDR3 DNA is TGTGCCAGCAGCCACTACAATGAGCAGTTCTTC.

The rearrangement links TRBV28 to TRBJ2-7; D may be TRBD2 (5 bases). Trimming took 3 bases from V and 2 from J, leaving 20 bases between them. CDR3 length: 17 residues. The germline V gene has CDR1 MDHEN and CDR2 SYDVKM. DNA for the CDR3: TGTGCCAGCAGTTTCGGGGTCCCCCCGCAGGTTGCCTACGAGCAGTACTTC. Amino acids: CASSFGVPPQVAYEQYF.

The rearrangement links TRBV7-6 to TRBJ2-1, with TRBD1 identical over 8 bases. This CDR3 spans 17 amino acids. With 1 base clipped from V and 4 bases from J, the junction kept 9 bases outside the gene matches. Germline V gene data show CDR1 as SGHVS and CDR2 as FNYEAQ. CDR3 sequence reads: CASSLVPPGQAYNEQFF. The DNA for the CDR3 is TGTGCCAGCAGCTTAGTGCCACCGGGACAGGCGTACAATGAGCAGTTCTTC.

V gene TRBV11-1 combines with J gene TRBJ1-1; TRBD1 matches 11 bases. The CDR3 spans 15 residues. The germline V gene encodes CDR1 SGHAT and CDR2 FQDESV (reference sequence). Losses at the gene ends were 3 bases for V and 4 bases for J; bases not matched to a gene: 4. CDR3 loop: CASSLGTGGGTEAFF. Written as DNA, the CDR3 is TGTGCCAGCAGCTTGGGGACAGGGGGTGGCACTGAAGCTTTCTTT.